The 18 T cell receptor beta chains below all came from one sample that was sequenced in a study of T cell responses to AZD1222 COVID-19 vaccine. Clones were read by immunoSEQ multiplex PCR, and TCRdb kept only the in-frame ones, dropping some. The repertoire holds 140,000 or so clones, with around 88% as singletons. The sequenced sample was peripheral blood, obtained on day 0 of AZD1222 vaccination. Receptors were obtained from an adult in good health.

This chain uses TRBV6-5 with TRBJ2-5; D is perhaps TRBD2 (6 bases). There are 15 residues in the CDR3. Germline CDR1 and CDR2: MNHEY and SVGAGI. Trimming took 0 bases from V and 0 from J, leaving 8 bases between them. The CDR3 DNA is TGTGCCAGCAGTTACTCGGGGGGTGACCAAGAGACCCAGTACTTC. Translated, it gives CASSYSGGDQETQYF.

This rearrangement joins TRBV9 to TRBJ2-6, with 13 bases matching TRBD2. CDR3 length: 20 amino acids. V was pared by 6 bases and J by 3 bases, with 15 bases of the junction left unmatched. CDR1 and CDR2 (germline): SGDLS, YYNGEE. CDR3 bases: TGTGCCAGCACCGTTGAGGGACTAGCGGGATTCGTTGGTGGGGCCAACGTCCTGACTTTC. It encodes CASTVEGLAGFVGGANVLTF. Variable domain in full (rest from reference TRBV9 and TRBJ2-6): DSGVTQTPKHLITATGQRVTLRCSPRSGDLSVYWYQQSLDQGLQFLIQYYNGEERAKGNILERFSAQQFPDLHSELNLSSLELGDSALYFCASTVEGLAGFVGGANVLTFGAGSRLTVL.

This rearrangement joins TRBV29-1 to TRBJ1-1; weak D call: TRBD1 (5 bases). Germline loops: CDR1 SQVTM, CDR2 ANQGSEA. V lost 1 base, J lost 5 bases, and 8 bases lay in between. CDR3 size: 12 residues. The CDR3 DNA reads TGCAGCGTTGAAGGCGGGGGGACTGAAGCTTTCTTT. Residues: CSVEGGGTEAFF.

Notes on this clone: Other nucleotide sequences from this sample produce the same CDR3. The chain couples TRBV29-1 to TRBJ2-2, with 14 bases that match TRBD2. Germline V lookup: CDR1 SQVTM, CDR2 ANQGSEA. The CDR3 has 15 amino acids. Losses at the gene ends were 7 bases for V and 3 bases for J; bases not matched to a gene: 4. CDR3 amino acids: CSAQGLAGDTGELFF. The DNA for the CDR3 is TGCAGCGCCCAGGGACTAGCGGGAGACACCGGGGAGCTGTTTTTT.

Concerning this clone: At the DNA level, this CDR3 is encoded by other sequences in the same sample as well. The V gene is TRBV3-1 (or the pseudogene TRBV3-2), the J gene TRBJ1-1; D ambiguous. The length of the CDR3 is 13 residues. CDR1 LGHDT and CDR2 YNNKEL come from the germline V gene (reference sequence). Trimming left V 0 bases short and J 5 bases short, with 7 bases between. This CDR3 reads CASSQDGSTEAFF. Here the CDR3 DNA reads TGTGCCAGCAGCCAAGATGGCTCAACTGAAGCTTTCTTT.

This chain uses TRBV5-6 with TRBJ1-2, with D tentatively TRBD1 (5 bases). The CDR3 loop spans 16 amino acids. V lost 3 bases, J lost 2 bases, and 17 bases lay in between. The germline V gene encodes CDR1 SGHDT and CDR2 YYEEEE. The CDR3 reads CASSSTWTNGNYGYTF. The CDR3 DNA is TGTGCCAGCAGCTCGACGTGGACAAACGGCAACTATGGCTACACCTTC.

This rearrangement joins TRBV11-2 to TRBJ2-4, with 7 bases lining up with TRBD2. CDR3 length equals 14 residues. Germline CDR1 is SGHAT and CDR2 is FQNNGV. Losses at the gene ends were 2 bases for V and 7 bases for J; bases not matched to a gene: 5. The CDR3 is CASSLRVGGNIQYF. The CDR3 nucleotides are TGTGCCAGCAGCTTAAGGGTGGGAGGGAACATTCAGTACTTC.

This clone was seen a single time. The V call is TRBV9, the J call TRBJ2-3, with D possibly matching TRBD2 (7 bases). Germline V lookup: CDR1 SGDLS, CDR2 YYNGEE. V dropped 4 bases and J dropped 4 bases, with 13 bases sitting between them. The CDR3 covers 14 residues. CDR3 sequence reads: CASSPGGGPDTQYF. The CDR3 DNA follows: TGTGCCAGCAGCCCTGGGGGGGGGCCAGATACGCAGTATTTT.

The chain recombines TRBV6-7 with TRBJ1-6, with 8 bases that match TRBD1. TRBV6-7 is given ORF status, its function remaining uncertain. This CDR3 region has 19 residues. V was pared by 0 bases and J by 0 bases, with 7 bases of the junction left unmatched. CDR3 region: CASSYSRQGTSSYNSPLHF. In DNA form, the CDR3 reads TGTGCCAGCAGTTACTCGAGACAGGGGACAAGCTCCTATAATTCACCCCTCCACTTT.

This clone has a single count. The genes are TRBV9 and TRBJ1-3; D is uncertain. Germline CDR1 and CDR2: SGDLS and YYNGEE. The ends were cut back, 3 bases at V and 0 bases at J, with 10 bases in the middle. The CDR3 covers 15 residues. The chain's CDR3 is CASSGGPPSGNTIYF. Here the CDR3 DNA reads TGTGCCAGCAGCGGAGGACCGCCCTCTGGAAACACCATATATTTT.

The V call is TRBV30, the J call TRBJ1-1; D is ambiguous. Trimming took 0 bases from V and 1 from J, leaving 12 bases between them. CDR1 GTSNPN and CDR2 SVGIG come from the germline V gene (reference sequence). CDR3 size: 15 residues. CDR3 loop: CAWSVNGQANTEAFF. The CDR3 DNA sequence: TGTGCCTGGAGTGTAAACGGGCAGGCGAACACTGAAGCTTTCTTT.

V usage is TRBV27 and J usage is TRBJ2-3; 8 nucleotides align to TRBD2. This CDR3 comprises 16 residues. After removal of 2 bases from V and 2 bases from J, the junction contained 6 bases not matched to a gene. From germline, CDR1 is MNHEY and CDR2 SMNVEV (reference sequence). CDR3 bases: TGTGCCAGCAGTTTACTGGCGGGAGGCCACACAGATACGCAGTATTTT. This codes for CASSLLAGGHTDTQYF.

The CDR3 DNA follows: TGCGCCAGCAGCCCGGGGTCGGGTATCTATGGCTACACCTTC. Translation: CASSPGSGIYGYTF. This chain connects TRBV4-3 to TRBJ1-2; D remains unclear. The CDR3 is made up of 14 amino acids. The germline V gene has CDR1 LGHNA and CDR2 YSLEER. The V and J ends lost 4 bases and 4 bases respectively, with 13 bases between them.

The V gene is TRBV2, the J gene TRBJ1-5; D is unclear. The CDR3 loop spans 15 amino acids. V lost 7 bases, J lost 6 bases, and 19 bases lay in between. CDR1 is SNHLY, CDR2 FYNNEI, per germline. CDR3 sequence reads: CASINRWKGGQPQHF. Here the CDR3 DNA reads TGTGCCAGCATTAACCGGTGGAAGGGCGGTCAGCCCCAGCATTTT.

The chain joins TRBV19 to TRBJ1-5; D gene unclear. Germline values: CDR1 LNHDA, CDR2 SQIVND (reference sequence). CDR3 size: 14 residues. V was shortened by 5 bases and J by 2 bases, with 10 bases between the two germline ends. The CDR3 loop is CASSGGNGNQPQHF. The CDR3 nucleotides read TGTGCCAGTAGTGGAGGAAACGGCAATCAGCCCCAGCATTTT.

CDR3 sequence (DNA): TGTGCCTGGAGTGGAGTACAGGGGGCGACTGAAGCTTTCTTT. Amino acid sequence: CAWSGVQGATEAFF. The V gene is TRBV30, the J gene TRBJ1-1, with 9 positions matching TRBD1. The germline V gene encodes CDR1 GTSNPN and CDR2 SVGIG (reference sequence). J gave up 5 bases and V 1 base, and 5 bases lay outside the gene matches. This CDR3 has 14 residues.

The V gene is TRBV18, the J gene TRBJ1-1, with 9 bases aligning to TRBD1. Germline V CDR1 and CDR2: KGHSH, LQKENI. The CDR3 extends over 14 amino acids. J lost 5 bases, V lost 2 bases, and 3 bases had no gene match. The CDR3 spells CASSPTGGDTEAFF. As DNA, the CDR3 is TGTGCCAGCTCACCAACAGGGGGCGATACTGAAGCTTTCTTT. Full variable domain (missing parts from reference TRBV18 and TRBJ1-1): NAGVMQNPRHLVRRRGQEARLRCSPMKGHSHVYWYRQLPEEGLKFMVYLQKENIIDESGMPKERFSAEFPKEGPSILRIQQVVRGDSAAYFCASSPTGGDTEAFFGQGTRLTVV.

The V and J genes are TRBV9 and TRBJ1-1, with TRBD1 identical over 7 bases. The CDR3 covers 14 residues. Trimming cost V 9 bases and J 1 base; bases outside gene matches: 9. Germline values: CDR1 SGDLS, CDR2 YYNGEE. In DNA form, the CDR3 reads TGTGCCACCAGTCGGGGACAGAAGAACACTGAAGCTTTCTTT. It translates to CATSRGQKNTEAFF.